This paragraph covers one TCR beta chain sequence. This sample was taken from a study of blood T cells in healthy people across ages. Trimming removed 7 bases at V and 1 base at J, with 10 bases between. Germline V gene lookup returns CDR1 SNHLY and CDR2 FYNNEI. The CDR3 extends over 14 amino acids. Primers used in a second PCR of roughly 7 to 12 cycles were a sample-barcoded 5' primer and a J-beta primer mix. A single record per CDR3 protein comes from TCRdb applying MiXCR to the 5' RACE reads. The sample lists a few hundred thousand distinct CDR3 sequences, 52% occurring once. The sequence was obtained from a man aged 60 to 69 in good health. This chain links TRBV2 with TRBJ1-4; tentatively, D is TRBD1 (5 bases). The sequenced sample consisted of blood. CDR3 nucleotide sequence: TGTGCCAGCAACCTGGGGGGAACTAATGAAAAACTGTTTTTT. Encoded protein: CASNLGGTNEKLFF.